The 9 T cell receptor beta chains in this list originate from one sample, sequenced in a study of shared clonotypes between healthy human individuals. The repertoire was sequenced with immunoSEQ multiplex PCR; TCRdb's copy has only in-frame clones and lacks some. The data show around 1,000,000 clones, roughly 80% seen once. Source material: memory CD4+ T cells from PBMCs. The sample's subset: CD45RA-negative fraction. The source of these receptors is a man younger than 35 in good health. Some clones in this sample may be carry-over from other donors' samples.

The chain couples TRBV6-6 to TRBJ2-5; TRBD2 is a possible D gene (6 bases). Germline V gene sequence: CDR1 MNHNY, CDR2 SVGAGI (reference sequence). V was pared by 7 bases and J by 4 bases, with 13 bases between. The CDR3 is made up of 13 amino acids. The CDR3 nucleotides are TGTGCCAGCACGCCGCCGGGAGTAGAGACCCAGTACTTC. This translates into CASTPPGVETQYF.

This clone was found many times. V is TRBV2 and J is TRBJ2-1; 9 nucleotides match TRBD1. This CDR3 region has 14 residues. CDR1 SNHLY and CDR2 FYNNEI come from the germline V gene. Trimming at V came to 8 bases and at J to 3 bases, leaving 5 bases not matched to a gene. CDR3 amino acids: CASHRQGVYNEQFF. The CDR3 DNA is TGTGCCAGCCACCGACAGGGGGTCTACAATGAGCAGTTCTTC.

About this clone: This may be a read error: a much more frequent sequence differs by one nucleotide. The chain joins TRBV6-1 to TRBJ2-1, with D possibly TRBD1 on 7 matching bases. V lost 3 bases and J 8 bases, leaving 17 bases between the germline ends. Germline V gives CDR1 MNHNS, CDR2 SASEGT. The CDR3 runs to 15 residues. The CDR3 protein is CASSDEGAGGHEQFF. CDR3 DNA: TGTGCCAGCAGTGACGAGGGGGCAGGGGGGCATGAGCAGTTCTTC.

This clone was seen only a few times. This sequence joins TRBV7-2 and TRBJ1-1; perhaps TRBD1 as D (6 bases). The ends were cut back, 4 bases at V and 4 bases at J, with 10 bases in the middle. The germline V gene has CDR1 SGHTA and CDR2 FQGNSA. The CDR3 runs 13 residues. This chain's CDR3 is CASSYTGSTEAFF. The CDR3 DNA sequence: TGTGCCAGCAGCTACACAGGGTCCACTGAAGCTTTCTTT.

J is TRBJ1-2 and V is TRBV19; 8 bases line up with TRBD1. The CDR3 sequence is 13 residues long. The V segment lost 6 bases and the J segment 7 bases; nucleotides outside the gene matches: 7. CDR1 and CDR2 from the germline V gene are LNHDA and SQIVND (reference sequence). CDR3 loop: CASSRTGNSGYTF. The CDR3 coding sequence is TGTGCCAGTAGCCGGACAGGGAATAGTGGCTACACCTTC. The entire variable domain, with the rest obtained from reference TRBV19 and TRBJ1-2, is as follows: DGGITQSPKYLFRKEGQNVTLSCEQNLNHDAMYWYRQDPGQGLRLIYYSQIVNDFQKGDIAEGYSVSREKKESFPLTVTSAQKNPTAFYLCASSRTGNSGYTFGSGTRLTVV.

CDR3: CATGTTGGAGNTIYF. CDR3 nucleotide sequence: TGTGCCACCGGGACCACGGGAGGGGCTGGAAACACCATATATTTT. The rearrangement uses TRBV19 and TRBJ1-3; the D gene is possibly TRBD1 (5 bases). Germline V gene sequence: CDR1 LNHDA, CDR2 SQIVND (reference sequence). V lost 10 bases and J 2 bases, leaving 18 bases between the germline ends. The length of the CDR3 is 15 residues.

This clone was recorded once. The V gene is TRBV5-5, the J gene TRBJ2-7; TRBD1 is a possible D gene (5 bases). CDR3 length: 13 residues. V was shortened by 1 base and J by 2 bases, with 7 bases between the two germline ends. Germline loops: CDR1 SGHKS, CDR2 YYEKEE (reference sequence). CDR3 nucleotides: TGTGCCAGCAGCTTGTCAGGGACCTACGAGCAGTACTTC. Translating it yields CASSLSGTYEQYF.

As to this clone: Given a much more abundant clone one base away, this may be a read error. This rearrangement joins TRBV2 to TRBJ2-7; the match to TRBD1 covers 7 bases. The CDR3 loop spans 13 amino acids. V lost 7 bases, J lost 5 bases, and 8 bases stayed unmatched. The V gene's germline CDR1 is SNHLY and CDR2 FYNNEI. CDR3: CASTPGQTDEQYF. CDR3 bases: TGTGCCAGCACCCCGGGACAGACCGACGAGCAGTACTTC. Full variable domain (remainder filled in from reference TRBV2 and TRBJ2-7): EPEVTQTPSHQVTQMGQEVILRCVPISNHLYFYWYRQILGQKVEFLVSFYNNEISEKSEIFDDQFSVERPDGSNFTLKIRSTKLEDSAMYFCASTPGQTDEQYFGPGTRLTVT.

The rearrangement uses TRBV9 and TRBJ2-1, with 10 positions matching TRBD2. J lost 7 bases, V lost 4 bases, and 17 bases had no gene match. The germline V gene has CDR1 SGDLS and CDR2 YYNGEE. This CDR3 has 18 amino acids. The CDR3 nucleotides read TGTGCCAGCAGCCGAGGGGGCCTTCCGGGACTAGCGAGGAATGAGCAGTTCTTC. Translation gives CASSRGGLPGLARNEQFF.